This T cell receptor beta chain was documented in a study of OX40 agonist ivuxolimab in advanced cancers. Profiled with immunoSEQ multiplex PCR; TCRdb holds only in-frame clones, not every one. Here the sample spans tens of thousands of clones, over 80% being singletons. Looked up from germline, CDR1 is MNHEY and CDR2 is SMNVEV (reference sequence). V was trimmed by 5 bases and J by 7 bases, leaving 15 bases between them. The CDR3 totals 13 residues. The chain recombines TRBV27 with TRBJ2-7, with a tentative D call TRBD2 (6 bases). The sample in question was CD4+ or CD8+ T cells sorted from blood, obtained in a trial of the OX40 agonist ivuxolimab. This TCR was recovered from an adult with an advanced solid tumor such as melanoma, head and neck, liver or kidney cancer. The CDR3 region is CASSTHLAYEQYF. CDR3 coding DNA: TGTGCCAGCAGTACCCACCTAGCGTATGAGCAGTACTTC.